Shown below are 14 T cell receptor beta chains from a single sample sequenced in a study of cytomegalovirus exposure and HLA in healthy donors. In the PCR, 60 Vbeta and 13 Jbeta primers were used. TCRdb keeps only in-frame clones here, not all; method: immunoSEQ multiplex PCR. The sample gives 150,000 to 200,000 clones, approximately 84% of which show up once; about 0.24% is in the top ten. Sequencing was done on a sample of PBMCs. The receptors were sampled from a boy younger than 18 in good health and CMV-seronegative.

J is TRBJ2-5 and V is TRBV6-1, with D possibly TRBD2 on 6 matching bases. Germline CDR1 reads MNHNS; CDR2 reads SASEGT. The CDR3 loop spans 15 amino acids. Trimming took off 0 bases at V and 5 bases at J, with 13 bases between the two ends. CDR3 in amino acids: CASSEARGLGETQYF. Written as DNA, the CDR3 is TGTGCCAGCAGTGAAGCGCGGGGATTGGGTGAGACCCAGTACTTC.

V is TRBV6-5 and J is TRBJ2-1; D unclear. Trimming cost V 2 bases and J 1 base, with 6 bases left between them. This CDR3 has 14 residues. The germline V gene has CDR1 MNHEY and CDR2 SVGAGI. CDR3 in amino acids: CASSYGQSYNEQFF. In nucleotides, the CDR3 is TGTGCCAGCAGTTACGGGCAATCCTACAATGAGCAGTTCTTC.

The CDR3 DNA reads TGTGCCAGTAGTATCAGTAGCGGGAGGAACGAGCAGTACTTC. The encoded protein is CASSISSGRNEQYF. V is TRBV19 and J is TRBJ2-7, with 10 positions matching TRBD2. The CDR3 runs 14 residues. V was clipped by 3 bases and J by 5 bases; unmatched bases: 4. CDR1 is LNHDA and CDR2 is SQIVND in the germline V gene (reference sequence).

The chain combines TRBV9 with TRBJ2-7; maybe TRBD1 (5 bases). V shed 3 bases and J shed 8 bases, with 12 bases lying between them. Germline V gene sequence: CDR1 SGDLS, CDR2 YYNGEE. CDR3 length: 12 residues. CDR3 in amino acids: CASSAAPGKQYF. CDR3 coding DNA: TGTGCCAGCAGCGCGGCTCCAGGGAAGCAGTACTTC.

CDR3 nucleotide sequence: TGTGCCAGCAGCTTTCCGACAGGGGGCTTCTACGAGCAGTACTTC. Translation: CASSFPTGGFYEQYF. This chain links TRBV5-6 with TRBJ2-7; 10 bases are a match to TRBD1. The CDR3 has 15 amino acids. The ends lost 2 bases at V and 3 bases at J; junction bases unmatched: 5. Germline CDR1 and CDR2: SGHDT and YYEEEE.

This clone has just one count. The chain employs TRBV13 and TRBJ2-7, with D perhaps matching TRBD2 (6 bases). The CDR3 is made up of 12 amino acids. CDR1 and CDR2 (germline): PRHDT, FYEKMQ (reference sequence). V lost 4 bases and J 7 bases, leaving 11 bases between the germline ends. CDR3 protein: CASSSTGGEQYF. The CDR3 DNA is TGTGCCAGCAGCTCCACAGGAGGGGAGCAGTACTTC. Drawing the rest from reference TRBV13 and TRBJ2-7, the complete variable domain is AAGVIQSPRHLIKEKRETATLKCYPIPRHDTVYWYQQGPGQDPQFLISFYEKMQSDKGSIPDRFSAQQFSDYHSELNMSSLELGDSALYFCASSSTGGEQYFGPGTRLTVT.

The chain couples TRBV9 to TRBJ2-6, with 7 bases fitting TRBD2. The CDR3 contains 20 residues. Germline CDR1 reads SGDLS; CDR2 reads YYNGEE. V trimming: 3 bases; J trimming: 0 bases; junction bases outside the gene matches: 15. This CDR3 reads CASSERGGSTLGSGANVLTF. CDR3 nucleotide sequence: TGTGCCAGCAGCGAGAGGGGAGGGAGCACCCTTGGCTCTGGGGCCAACGTCCTGACTTTC.

The chain is built from TRBV5-1 and TRBJ2-2; the D gene is possibly TRBD2 (7 bases). The CDR3 is 16 residues long. V was shortened by 5 bases and J by 4 bases, with 18 bases between the two germline ends. Germline CDR1 SGHRS, CDR2 YFSETQ. CDR3 coding DNA: TGCGCCAGCAGATCCGGATGGGCGGGGGCCACCGGGGAGCTGTTTTTT. Its translation is CASRSGWAGATGELFF.

V usage is TRBV5-4 and J usage is TRBJ2-7; possible D gene TRBD2, 5 bases. The CDR3 runs 15 residues. Trimming took 2 bases from V and 2 from J, leaving 14 bases between them. Germline CDR1 SGHNT, CDR2 YYREEE (reference sequence). The CDR3 reads CASSFSSREAYEQYF. Written as DNA, the CDR3 is TGTGCCAGCAGCTTCAGTTCCCGGGAAGCCTACGAGCAGTACTTC.

Here the CDR3 reads CAWRGASSYEQYF. CDR3 nucleotides: TGTGCCTGGAGGGGGGCGAGCTCCTACGAGCAGTACTTC. The genes are TRBV30 and TRBJ2-5; D might be TRBD1 (6 bases). The DNA end favors TRBJ2-7, so the J call may be wrong. The CDR3 runs 13 residues. Germline V lookup: CDR1 GTSNPN, CDR2 SVGIG (reference sequence).

The chain joins TRBV2 to TRBJ1-2; TRBD1 agrees at 8 bases. Germline loops: CDR1 SNHLY, CDR2 FYNNEI. The CDR3 is 13 residues long. V shed 5 bases, J shed 8 bases, and the junction held 7 bases outside the gene matches. The CDR3, as DNA: TGTGCCAGCAGTCCCCGGACAGGGAACGGCTACACCTTC. This encodes CASSPRTGNGYTF. The whole variable domain, filled in from reference TRBV2 and TRBJ1-2, reads EPEVTQTPSHQVTQMGQEVILRCVPISNHLYFYWYRQILGQKVEFLVSFYNNEISEKSEIFDDQFSVERPDGSNFTLKIRSTKLEDSAMYFCASSPRTGNGYTFGSGTRLTVV.

This clone came up once. The DNA for the CDR3 is TGTGCCAGCAGCTTAATACAGGGATGTGAAGCTTTCTTT. It codes for CASSLIQGCEAFF. The chain combines TRBV5-6 with TRBJ1-1; D is perhaps TRBD1 (6 bases). V dropped 2 bases and J dropped 7 bases, with 12 bases sitting between them. The germline gives CDR1 SGHDT, CDR2 YYEEEE. This CDR3 spans 13 amino acids.

This clone was recorded a few times. J is TRBJ2-2 and V is TRBV7-6; 9 nucleotides line up with TRBD1. This CDR3 spans 17 amino acids. Unmatched junction bases numbered 10, after V lost 2 bases and J lost 6 bases. Looked up from germline, CDR1 is SGHVS and CDR2 is FNYEAQ. In DNA form, the CDR3 reads TGTGCCAGCAGCTTACTACCGGGACAGGGTGACGCCGGGGAGCTGTTTTTT. Translating it yields CASSLLPGQGDAGELFF.

In its sample, this clone was seen once. This chain uses TRBV11-1 with TRBJ1-1; 10 positions agree with TRBD1. CDR3 length: 13 amino acids. The J segment lost 11 bases and the V segment lost 4 bases, leaving 7 bases of the junction unmatched. CDR1 and CDR2 (germline): SGHAT, FQDESV (reference sequence). CDR3 sequence reads: CASSSTGGNRAFF. CDR3 nucleotide sequence: TGTGCCAGCAGCTCGACAGGGGGCAATCGTGCTTTCTTT.